This note documents a single T cell receptor (beta chain) sequence. Its antigen is still unknown. No base qualities exist here, and no much larger clone lies one base off it. The CDR3 spans 12 residues, from the cysteine through the phenylalanine. The retained sequence is limited to the CDR3, 36 bases, with the frame set at the first base. The junction carries 2 bases between V and J, which are trimmed by 0 bases and 2 bases respectively. Taken from the germline V gene, the CDR1 and CDR2 loops are SGHVS and FQNEAQ. The CDR3 regions of human TCRbeta chains were analyzed by immunosequencing. The authors processed their data as follows. TCRs in the repertoires were matched against a reference library of SARS-CoV-2-specific TCRs that had been generated with the MIRA antigen-specificity platform. Breadth was defined as the fraction of unique TCRs that were SARS-CoV-2-associated, and depth was defined as the fraction of total T cells that were SARS-CoV-2-associated. Using the MIRA data, each spike-specific TCR was assigned both to the spike region to which the TCR was reactive and to a CD4 or CD8 class. Log10-transformed breadth and depth values were compared by one-way ANOVA with Sidak's multiple comparisons tests. TCRdb took this table from immuneACCESS and kept in-frame rearrangements with V and J called. Such tables lack part of the clones; where checked against another copy, unresolved V genes explain under half of the gap, and the rest is unexplained. D and trimming come from the DNA, and the V and J calls and clone size come from that table. The sample includes approximately 160,000 clones, with about nine tenths observed a single time. The ten largest clones represent 2% to 2.5% of the sample.

The data belong to a study of T cell responses to AZD1222 COVID-19 vaccine (dated by TCRdb to the early 2020s). In terms of the full investigation: AZD1222 recipients given second doses at about 4 weeks or at about 12 weeks were pooled, since spike-specific TCR depth and breadth were not found to differ between the two schedules. A total of under 250 trial participants underwent TCR sequencing, of whom 200 to 220 had received two doses of AZD1222 and about 25 had received two doses of the MenACWY control vaccine. Trial participants were enrolled into age subgroups of 18-55, 56-69 and 70-plus years, which contained 148, 28 and 57 TCR-sequenced participants, respectively. Summary of the overall study and its limitations: Participants were mostly white British, with more females than males. The authors suggested clonal diversity may have been underestimated. Because no day 14 peak-response samples were available, repertoires were characterized only after the peak T cell response. Vaccine-associated CD4 TCRs spanned the whole spike protein, with dominant responses in regions 160-218 and 743-854. In the small 56-69-year group, the increase in depth fell short of significance, most likely because of low power. Only five to seven AZD1222 recipients were SARS-CoV-2 seropositive at baseline, limiting conclusions about previously exposed vaccinees. After two AZD1222 doses, both the breadth and the depth of spike-specific TCRs were significantly higher than at day 0 and than in MenACWY recipients. Epitopes outside the regions mutated in the B.1.351 and B.1.1.7 variants were reportedly recognized by nearly half of the unique spike-specific TCRs.

The time point label on this specimen signifies: baseline before first vaccination. Samples from vaccinated people were obtained from the UK trials COV001 and COV002, which included a single-blind randomized controlled phase 2/3 trial of AZD1222 (ChAdOx1 nCoV-19) in healthy adults. For TCRbeta chain sequencing, PBMC samples from trial participants were taken at day 0 and at day 28 after the second dose. The V and J genes are TRBV7-8 and TRBJ2-7; no D gene is confidently identified. This TCR derives from an adult in good health. The sample here was peripheral blood, taken on day 0 of AZD1222 vaccination. This receptor has the CDR3 CASSLAAYEQYF. In nucleotides, the sequence is TGTGCCAGCAGCTTAGCCGCCTACGAGCAGTACTTC.